Below are 4 T cell receptor beta chains sequenced from a single sample in a study of blood T cells in healthy people across ages. Combining a sample-barcoded 5' primer with a J-beta primer mix, a second PCR ran for about 6 to 11 cycles. TCRdb re-derived calls from the 5' RACE reads in MiXCR, one entry per CDR3 protein. The top ten hold roughly 20% of the sample, which has about 780,000 distinct CDR3 sequences, roughly 46% seen once. What was sequenced was blood. The source of these receptors is an elderly man in good health.

This clonotype was picked up a small number of times. This sequence joins TRBV7-2 and TRBJ1-6, with D unresolved. The CDR3 spans 18 residues. Germline V gene lookup returns CDR1 SGHTA and CDR2 FQGNSA. Trimming left V 2 bases short and J 7 bases short, with 21 bases between. The CDR3 protein is CASSLSWAGGSANSPLHF. CDR3 nucleotide sequence: TGTGCCAGCAGCTTATCATGGGCCGGTGGGTCCGCGAATTCACCCCTCCACTTT.

This rearrangement joins TRBV20-1 to TRBJ2-1; 12 bases are shared with TRBD2. Germline values: CDR1 DFQATT, CDR2 SNEGSKA (reference sequence). The CDR3 is made up of 14 amino acids. Trimming took 5 bases from V and 6 from J; bases not matched to a gene: 5. This CDR3 is CSASSGRALNEQFF. The CDR3 DNA reads TGCAGTGCTTCTAGCGGGAGGGCCCTCAATGAGCAGTTCTTC.

This clonotype was counted a few times. The chain employs TRBV7-2 and TRBJ2-2; 7 positions match TRBD1. Trimming cost V 3 bases and J 0 bases; bases outside gene matches: 7. The germline V gene has CDR1 SGHTA and CDR2 FQGNSA. This CDR3 region has 17 residues. CDR3 in amino acids: CASSFNRGDANTGELFF. The CDR3 DNA follows: TGTGCCAGCAGCTTCAACAGGGGCGATGCGAACACCGGGGAGCTGTTTTTT.

CDR3 in DNA: TGTGCCAGCAGCCCGCCCGGGACAGGGCGTAGGGAGCAGTACTTC. It encodes CASSPPGTGRREQYF. The chain links TRBV12-3 or TRBV12-4 to TRBJ2-7; the match to TRBD1 covers 9 bases. This CDR3 spans 15 amino acids. The trim removed 6 bases at V and 7 bases at J, leaving 13 bases unmatched.